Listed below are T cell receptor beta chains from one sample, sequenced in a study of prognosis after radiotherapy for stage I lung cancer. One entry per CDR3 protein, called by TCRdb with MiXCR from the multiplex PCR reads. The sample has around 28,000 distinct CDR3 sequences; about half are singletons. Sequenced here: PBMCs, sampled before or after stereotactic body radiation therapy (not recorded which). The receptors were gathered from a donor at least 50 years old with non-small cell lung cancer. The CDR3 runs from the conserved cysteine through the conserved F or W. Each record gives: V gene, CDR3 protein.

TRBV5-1,CASSLNSGDNNEQFF
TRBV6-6,CASSYSEGSQNYEQYF
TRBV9,CASSLLAGGRDTQYF
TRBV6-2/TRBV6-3,CANSYPSRLGSNQPQHF
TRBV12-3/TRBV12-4,CASSLEFFGGRYGYTF
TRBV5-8,CASSPGSGRNNEQFF
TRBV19,CASSIRTAVGNQPQHF
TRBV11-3,CASSLDVSASGPGRVDEQFF
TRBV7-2,CASSPDRGCYTF
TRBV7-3,CASSSSGGLTDTQYF